The clone carrying this T cell receptor (beta chain) was detected once. Antigen unknown. The data belong to a study of shared clonotypes between healthy human individuals. For each subset, genomic DNA was distributed in equal portions over several immunoSEQ plates. The input for sorted-subset replicate PCRs was approximately 210 ng DNA, around 30,000 T cell genomes. Method: immunoSEQ multiplex PCR; TCRdb's copy keeps in-frame clones and lacks some. The sample has roughly 520,000 clones; around 95% are singletons. Study findings and constraints: Estimated richness values were generally larger in naive subsets than in memory subsets. The study found lower generation probabilities in non-shared clonotypes than in those shared by all four donors.

The TCR originated in a woman in her 30s in good health. The sequencing input was naive CD4+ T cells sorted from blood. Subset of the sample: CD45RA+ positively selected.

CDR3 DNA: TGTGCCAGCAGAAGGCGGGAGGGGTACAATGAGCAGTTCTTC. It encodes CASRRREGYNEQFF. The chain links TRBV2 to TRBJ2-1; 9 bases align to TRBD2. This CDR3 region has 14 residues. The V gene end was trimmed by 6 bases and the J gene end by 4 bases; junction bases not matched to a gene: 4. The germline gives CDR1 SNHLY, CDR2 FYNNEI.